Listed below are T cell receptor beta chains from one sample, sequenced in a study of graft-versus-host responses after intestinal transplantation. Produced via immunoSEQ multiplex PCR; TCRdb's table is partial and in-frame only. Of 10,000 to 15,000 clones in the sample, roughly 29% were seen once. The starting material was alloreactive CD8+ T cells from a mixed lymphocyte reaction culture, obtained before intestinal transplant. These receptors were taken from a human patient who received an intestinal transplant. CDR3s include the opening cysteine and the closing phenylalanine or tryptophan. Each record gives: CDR3 DNA, CDR3 protein, D gene, V gene, J gene, clone size. D genes are given only for firm matches. Clone size is shown for a subset of rows, as once, few, many or a class of expanded clone.

cdr3_nt: TGTGCCAGCAGTTTAAAGGGGACAGGGGTGAATGGCTACACCTTC
cdr3_aa: CASSLKGTGVNGYTF
d_call: TRBD1
v_call: TRBV27
j_call: TRBJ1-2
clone_size: NA

cdr3_nt: TGTGCCATCCGTCGGCGCCACGCCGGGGAGCTGTTTTTT
cdr3_aa: CAIRRRHAGELFF
d_call: NA
v_call: TRBV10-3
j_call: TRBJ2-2
clone_size: few

cdr3_nt: TGTGCCAGCAGTCCCATAGGAGGGCAGCCCCAGCATTTT
cdr3_aa: CASSPIGGQPQHF
d_call: NA
v_call: TRBV27
j_call: TRBJ1-5
clone_size: NA

cdr3_nt: TGTGCCACCTCCGGGGGTGGAGGAGGCTACACCTTC
cdr3_aa: CATSGGGGGYTF
d_call: NA
v_call: TRBV5-4
j_call: TRBJ1-2
clone_size: NA

cdr3_nt: TGTGCCAGCCGGATAGCGGCATCCTACGAGCAGTACTTC
cdr3_aa: CASRIAASYEQYF
d_call: NA
v_call: TRBV2
j_call: TRBJ2-7
clone_size: few

cdr3_nt: TGCGCCAGCAGCTTGTCTCCTAGGGAGGCGATCCACTCTGGAAACACCATATATTTT
cdr3_aa: CASSLSPREAIHSGNTIYF
d_call: NA
v_call: TRBV5-1
j_call: TRBJ1-3
clone_size: medium-sized

cdr3_nt: TGTGCCAGCGGATTACCGGGAGCTTTCTTT
cdr3_aa: CASGLPGAFF
d_call: NA
v_call: TRBV28
j_call: TRBJ1-1
clone_size: NA

cdr3_nt: TGCGCCAGCAGCGGAGGGGTGAGGCATTTGAACACTGAAGCTTTCTTT
cdr3_aa: CASSGGVRHLNTEAFF
d_call: NA
v_call: TRBV5-1
j_call: TRBJ1-1
clone_size: NA

cdr3_nt: TGTGCCAGCAGAGAAGGGGGGAATACGCAGTATTTT
cdr3_aa: CASREGGNTQYF
d_call: NA
v_call: TRBV2
j_call: TRBJ2-3
clone_size: few

cdr3_nt: TGTGCCAGCAGTTTGACAGGTCCTCAGCCCCAGCATTTT
cdr3_aa: CASSLTGPQPQHF
d_call: NA
v_call: TRBV27
j_call: TRBJ1-5
clone_size: medium-sized

cdr3_nt: TGCGCCAGCAGCCAAGAGGGCGAGGGAAGAGAAAAACTGTTTTTT
cdr3_aa: CASSQEGEGREKLFF
d_call: NA
v_call: TRBV4-1
j_call: TRBJ1-4
clone_size: NA

cdr3_nt: TGCGCCAGCAGCCAAGGTCCCAGGGTGTACGAGCAGTACTTC
cdr3_aa: CASSQGPRVYEQYF
d_call: NA
v_call: TRBV4-1
j_call: TRBJ2-7
clone_size: NA

cdr3_nt: TGTGCCAGCTCGGCGGGGTCCTACAATGAGCAGTTCTTC
cdr3_aa: CASSAGSYNEQFF
d_call: NA
v_call: TRBV7-3
j_call: TRBJ2-1
clone_size: few

cdr3_nt: TGTGCCAGCAGCCAGAGTATACTGTATCCCTACGAGCAGTACTTC
cdr3_aa: CASSQSILYPYEQYF
d_call: NA
v_call: TRBV7-9
j_call: TRBJ2-7
clone_size: medium-sized

cdr3_nt: TGTGCCAGCAGCTTGGCTGCGAACACCGGGGAGCTGTTTTTT
cdr3_aa: CASSLAANTGELFF
d_call: NA
v_call: TRBV5-5
j_call: TRBJ2-2
clone_size: medium-sized

cdr3_nt: TGTGCCAGCAGTTACGGATACAATGAGCAGTTCTTC
cdr3_aa: CASSYGYNEQFF
d_call: NA
v_call: TRBV6-5
j_call: TRBJ2-1
clone_size: few

cdr3_nt: TGTGCCAGCAGCGGGGGGTTCACAGGCAGTGAAGCTTTCTTT
cdr3_aa: CASSGGFTGSEAFF
d_call: NA
v_call: TRBV9
j_call: TRBJ1-1
clone_size: few

cdr3_nt: TGTGCCAGCGGGGGACAGAAAAACGAGCAGTACTTC
cdr3_aa: CASGGQKNEQYF
d_call: TRBD1
v_call: TRBV13
j_call: TRBJ2-7
clone_size: NA

cdr3_nt: TGTGCCAGCAGTTACGCGGTAGGTTTCTACGAGCAGTACTTC
cdr3_aa: CASSYAVGFYEQYF
d_call: NA
v_call: TRBV6-5
j_call: TRBJ2-7
clone_size: NA

cdr3_nt: TGTGCCAGCAGCGAGAGGCTTAGCGGGTCCTCCTACAATGAGCAGTTCTTC
cdr3_aa: CASSERLSGSSYNEQFF
d_call: TRBD2
v_call: TRBV9
j_call: TRBJ2-1
clone_size: NA